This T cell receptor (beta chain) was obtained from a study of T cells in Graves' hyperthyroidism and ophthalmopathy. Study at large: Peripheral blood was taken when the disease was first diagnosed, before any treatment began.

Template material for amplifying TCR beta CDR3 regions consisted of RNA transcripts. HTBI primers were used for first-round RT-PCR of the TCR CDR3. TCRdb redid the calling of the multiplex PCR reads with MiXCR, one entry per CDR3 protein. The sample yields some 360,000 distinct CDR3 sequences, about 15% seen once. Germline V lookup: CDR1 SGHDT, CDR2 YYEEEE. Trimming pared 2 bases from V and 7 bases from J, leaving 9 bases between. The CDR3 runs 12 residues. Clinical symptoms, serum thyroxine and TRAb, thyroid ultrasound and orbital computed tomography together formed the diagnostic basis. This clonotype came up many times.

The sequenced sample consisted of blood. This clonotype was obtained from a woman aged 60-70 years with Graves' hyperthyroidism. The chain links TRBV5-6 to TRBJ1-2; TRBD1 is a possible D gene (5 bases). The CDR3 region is CASSFRDSGYTF. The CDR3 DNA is TGTGCCAGCAGCTTCAGGGACTCTGGCTACACCTTC.